This TCR beta chain was sequenced for a study of control samples from healthy donors and cancer patients. Produced via immunoSEQ multiplex PCR; TCRdb's table is partial and in-frame only. The top ten clones hold around 5% of a sample with fewer than 200,000 clones, 88% of them seen once. The junction had 5 bases not matched to a gene; V was cut back by 4 bases and J by 1 base. CDR1 SGHDT and CDR2 YYEEEE come from the germline V gene. This CDR3 contains 15 residues. The sequencing input was blood. The TCR comes from a woman under 40 in good health. The chain uses TRBV5-6 and TRBJ2-5; TRBD1 matches at 9 bases. The CDR3 spells CASSTPGQGQETQYF. The CDR3 DNA reads TGTGCCAGCAGCACCCCGGGACAGGGCCAAGAGACCCAGTACTTC. Drawing the rest from reference TRBV5-6 and TRBJ2-5, the complete variable domain is DAGVTQSPTHLIKTRGQQVTLRCSPKSGHDTVSWYQQALGQGPQFIFQYYEEEERQRGNFPDRFSGHQFPNYSSELNVNALLLGDSALYLCASSTPGQGQETQYFGPGTRLLVL.